A selection of T cell receptor beta chains follows, all from one sample in a study of blood T cell repertoires in COVID-19. Clones were sequenced by immunoSEQ multiplex PCR, and TCRdb holds only the in-frame ones, with some missing. The profile shows around 86,000 clones, around 87% of them singletons. Sequencing used peripheral blood. These receptors were collected from a human donor with acute or convalescent COVID-19. The donor label of this sample is uncertain. The conserved cysteine and the conserved F or W are not part of the CDR3 here.

>TRBJ1-1|TRBV7-2
ASSPGLNTEAF
>TRBJ1-5|TRBV6-5
ASEFSGNQPQH
>TRBJ2-1|TRBV7-9
ASSLVLRGNEQF
>TRBJ1-1|TRBV11-2
ASSLHRDRDTEAF
>TRBJ2-3|TRBV9
ASSVVFTGSGGLPNTQY
>TRBJ2-5|TRBV3-1/TRBV3-2
ASSQDPLAGGQQETQY
>TRBJ1-2|TRBV14
ASSQDAGYSYT
>TRBJ2-7|TRBV7-2
ASSFSGLSLSEQY
>TRBJ2-7|TRBV3-1/TRBV3-2
ASSQADSNSYEQY
>TRBJ2-6|TRBV3-1/TRBV3-2
ASSPYRANVLT
>TRBJ1-1|TRBV2
ASTLDRVNTEAF
>TRBJ2-3|TRBV11-3
ASSKLAGGRTDTQY
>TRBJ1-6|TRBV6-5
ASSHPPRGNSPLH
>TRBJ1-2|TRBV11-2
ASSLGATGTGPLDGYT
>TRBJ2-2|TRBV19
ASSIASFTGELF
>TRBJ1-2|TRBV27
ASSLAPGADGYT
>TRBJ1-3|TRBV29-1
SVTDGERGNTIY
>TRBJ2-5|TRBV14
ASSQVLIAAQETQY
>TRBJ2-3|TRBV12-5
ASGRDRSTDTQY
>TRBJ1-3|TRBV11-3
ASSLNRGPGNTIY
>TRBJ1-4|TRBV5-1
ASSLLGQGSEKLF
>TRBJ2-3|TRBV7-9
ASTPTGLITDTQY
>TRBJ2-2|TRBV25-1
ASMRQGLTGELF
>TRBJ2-3|TRBV21-1
ASSNFLRGGGRTDTQY
>TRBJ2-3|TRBV2
ASSENRGTGGTDTQY
>TRBJ1-1|TRBV19
ASSSQGNTEAF
>TRBJ2-7|TRBV28
ASSLPGRGIYEQY
>TRBJ2-3|TRBV11-1
ASSFDTSGGYTQY
>TRBJ1-1|TRBV9
ASSVDPGDSFNTEAF
>TRBJ2-5|TRBV5-1
ASSQGLPQETQY
>TRBJ2-1|TRBV19
ASSMRQYNEQF
>TRBJ1-1|TRBV20-1
SALFQTEAF
>TRBJ1-6|TRBV7-3
ASSLTGTGASPLH
>TRBJ2-2|TRBV2
ASLRPSDRAHTGELF
>TRBJ1-5|TRBV5-6
ASSLRDRVDQPQH
>TRBJ2-3|TRBV30
AWSVQLTDTQY
>TRBJ2-3|TRBV6-2/TRBV6-3
ASSFPRLAGGLTDTQY
>TRBJ1-2|TRBV27
ASSSGQGGRYGYT
>TRBJ1-1|TRBV7-6
ASGRGRDTEAF
>TRBJ2-5|TRBV6-2/TRBV6-3
ASSPRETQY
>TRBJ2-2|TRBV5-1
ASRSSGPNTGELF